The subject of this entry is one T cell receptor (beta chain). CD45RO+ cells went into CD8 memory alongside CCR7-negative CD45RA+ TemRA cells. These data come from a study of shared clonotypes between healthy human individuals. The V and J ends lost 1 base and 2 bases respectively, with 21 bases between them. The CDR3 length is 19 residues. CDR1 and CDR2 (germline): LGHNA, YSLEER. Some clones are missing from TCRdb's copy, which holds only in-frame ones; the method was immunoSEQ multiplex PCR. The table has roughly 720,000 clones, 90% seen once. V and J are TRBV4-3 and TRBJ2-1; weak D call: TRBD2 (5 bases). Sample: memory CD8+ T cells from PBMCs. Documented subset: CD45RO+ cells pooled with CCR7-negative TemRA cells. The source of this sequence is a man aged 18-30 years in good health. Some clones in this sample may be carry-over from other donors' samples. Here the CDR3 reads CASSQGRLLVISAYNEQFF. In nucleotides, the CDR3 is TGCGCCAGCAGCCAAGGGAGGCTGCTCGTTATAAGCGCCTACAATGAGCAGTTCTTC.